Given below is one T cell receptor (beta chain) in context. This entry comes from a study of blood T cell repertoires in COVID-19. About the research overall: PBMCs, B-cell-depleted T cells, or T cells were the source of the cDNA or gDNA that made up the material.

Original processing methods: The authors estimated nucleated cell counts from reference gene primer amplification. The repertoire was sequenced with immunoSEQ multiplex PCR; TCRdb's copy has only in-frame clones and lacks some. The V and J calls and clone size were taken over from that table, and D and trimming were inferred from the DNA. This sample carries some 240,000 clones, 75% to 85% of them seen once, and the ten largest clones take 6.5% to 8.5%. Patients of the Seattle cohort, enrolled during active infection, were followed longitudinally. The CDR3 loop spans 15 amino acids. The V segment lost 6 bases and the J segment 5 bases; nucleotides outside the gene matches: 7. The germline gives CDR1 MNHEY, CDR2 SVGEGT.

Sequencing was done on a sample of peripheral blood. This sequence was found in a woman older than 75 with COVID-19, enrolled during active disease. The rearrangement links TRBV6-2 or TRBV6-3 to TRBJ1-6, with 7 bases lining up with TRBD1. Written as DNA, the CDR3 is TGTGCCAGCAGCCACCGGGACAGAGATAATTCACCCCTCCACTTT. Encoded protein: CASSHRDRDNSPLHF.